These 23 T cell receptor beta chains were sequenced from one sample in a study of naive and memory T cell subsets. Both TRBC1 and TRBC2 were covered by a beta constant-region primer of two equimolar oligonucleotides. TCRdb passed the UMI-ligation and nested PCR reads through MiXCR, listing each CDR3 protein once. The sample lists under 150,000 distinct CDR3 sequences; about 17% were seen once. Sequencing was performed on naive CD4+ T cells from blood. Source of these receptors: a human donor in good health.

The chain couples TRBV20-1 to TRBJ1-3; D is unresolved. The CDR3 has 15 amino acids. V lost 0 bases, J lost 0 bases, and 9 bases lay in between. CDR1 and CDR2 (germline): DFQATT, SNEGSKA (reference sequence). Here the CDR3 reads CSARDPRDSGNTIYF. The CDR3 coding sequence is TGCAGTGCTAGAGATCCGAGGGACTCTGGAAACACCATATATTTT.

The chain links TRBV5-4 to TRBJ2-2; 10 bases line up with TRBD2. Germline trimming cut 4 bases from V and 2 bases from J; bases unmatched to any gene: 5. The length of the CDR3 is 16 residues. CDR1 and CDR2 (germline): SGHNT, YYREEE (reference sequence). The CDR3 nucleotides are TGTGCCAGCAGCCACCCTAGCGGGAGTAACACCGGGGAGCTGTTTTTT. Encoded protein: CASSHPSGSNTGELFF.

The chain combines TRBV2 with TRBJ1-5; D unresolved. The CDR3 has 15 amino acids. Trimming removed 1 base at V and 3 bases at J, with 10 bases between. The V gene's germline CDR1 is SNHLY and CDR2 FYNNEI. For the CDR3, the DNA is TGTGCCAGCAGTGAAGGTGCCAGCTTCAATCAGCCCCAGCATTTT. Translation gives CASSEGASFNQPQHF.

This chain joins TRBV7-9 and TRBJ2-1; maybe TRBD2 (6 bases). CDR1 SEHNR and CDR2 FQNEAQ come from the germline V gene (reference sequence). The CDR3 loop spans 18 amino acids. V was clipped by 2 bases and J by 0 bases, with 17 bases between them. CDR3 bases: TGTGCCAGCAGCTTAAGAATCTCGGGAGAGTACTCCTACAATGAGCAGTTCTTC. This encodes CASSLRISGEYSYNEQFF.

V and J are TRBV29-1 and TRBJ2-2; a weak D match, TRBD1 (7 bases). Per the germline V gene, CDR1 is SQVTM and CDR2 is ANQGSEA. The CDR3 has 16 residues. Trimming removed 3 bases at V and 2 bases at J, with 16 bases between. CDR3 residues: CSVDTQGGINTGELFF. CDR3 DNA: TGCAGCGTTGACACCCAGGGGGGTATCAACACCGGGGAGCTGTTTTTT.

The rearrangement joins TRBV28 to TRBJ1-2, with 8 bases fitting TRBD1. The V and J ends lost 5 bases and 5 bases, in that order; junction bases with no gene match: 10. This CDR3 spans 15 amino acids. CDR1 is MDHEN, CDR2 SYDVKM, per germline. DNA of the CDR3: TGTGCCAGCAGTCTACGGACAGGGTCGGGGTATGGCTACACCTTC. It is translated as CASSLRTGSGYGYTF.

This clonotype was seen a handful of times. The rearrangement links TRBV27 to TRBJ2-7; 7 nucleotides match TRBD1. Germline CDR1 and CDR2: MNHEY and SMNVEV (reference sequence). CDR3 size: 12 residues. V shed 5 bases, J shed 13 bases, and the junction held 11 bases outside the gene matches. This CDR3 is CASSEAGTDLYF. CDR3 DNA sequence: TGTGCCAGCAGTGAGGCCGGGACAGATCTCTACTTC.

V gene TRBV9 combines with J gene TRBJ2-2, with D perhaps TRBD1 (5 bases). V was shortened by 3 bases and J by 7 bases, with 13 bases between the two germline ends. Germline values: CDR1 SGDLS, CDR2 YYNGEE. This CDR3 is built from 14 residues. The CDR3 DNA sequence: TGTGCCAGCAGCGCCCAGGGTGTCAGCGGGGAGCTGTTTTTT. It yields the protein CASSAQGVSGELFF.

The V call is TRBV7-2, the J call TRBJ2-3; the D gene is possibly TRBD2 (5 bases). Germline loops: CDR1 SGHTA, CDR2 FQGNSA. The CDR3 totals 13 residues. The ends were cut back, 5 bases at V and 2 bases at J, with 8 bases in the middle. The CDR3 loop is CASSTGFTDTQYF. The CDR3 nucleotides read TGTGCCAGCAGCACGGGGTTCACAGATACGCAGTATTTT.

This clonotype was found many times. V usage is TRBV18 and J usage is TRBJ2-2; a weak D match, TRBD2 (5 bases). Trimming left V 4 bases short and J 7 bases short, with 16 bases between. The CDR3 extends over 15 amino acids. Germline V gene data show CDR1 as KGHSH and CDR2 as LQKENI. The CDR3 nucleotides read TGTGCCAGCTCACGGAGTGCGGGTGATGTCGGGGAGCTGTTTTTT. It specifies CASSRSAGDVGELFF.

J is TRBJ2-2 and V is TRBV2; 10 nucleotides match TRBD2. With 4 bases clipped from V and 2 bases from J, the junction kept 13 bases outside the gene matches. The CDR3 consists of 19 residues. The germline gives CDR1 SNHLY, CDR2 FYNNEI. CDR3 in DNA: TGTGCCAGCAGTGTGCCTCTGCCCGGGACTAGCGACAACACCGGGGAGCTGTTTTTT. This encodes CASSVPLPGTSDNTGELFF. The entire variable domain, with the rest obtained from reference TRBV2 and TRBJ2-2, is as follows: EPEVTQTPSHQVTQMGQEVILRCVPISNHLYFYWYRQILGQKVEFLVSFYNNEISEKSEIFDDQFSVERPDGSNFTLKIRSTKLEDSAMYFCASSVPLPGTSDNTGELFFGEGSRLTVL.

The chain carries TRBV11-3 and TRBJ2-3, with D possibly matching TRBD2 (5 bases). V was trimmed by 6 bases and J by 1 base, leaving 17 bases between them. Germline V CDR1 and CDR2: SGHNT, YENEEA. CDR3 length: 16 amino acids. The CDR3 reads CASSPGVERRTDTQYF. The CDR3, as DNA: TGTGCCAGCAGTCCCGGGGTCGAGCGGCGCACAGATACGCAGTATTTT.

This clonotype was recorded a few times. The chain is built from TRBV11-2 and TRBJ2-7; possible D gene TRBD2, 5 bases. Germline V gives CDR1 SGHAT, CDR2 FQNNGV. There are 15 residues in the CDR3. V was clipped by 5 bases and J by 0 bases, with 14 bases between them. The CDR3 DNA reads TGTGCCAGCAGCCCAGCGTGGGAGCCCTCCTACGAGCAGTACTTC. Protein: CASSPAWEPSYEQYF.

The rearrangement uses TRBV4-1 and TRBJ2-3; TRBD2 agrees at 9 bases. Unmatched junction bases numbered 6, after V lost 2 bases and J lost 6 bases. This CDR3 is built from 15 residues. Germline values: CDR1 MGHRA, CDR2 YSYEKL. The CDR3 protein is CASSQLAGPGDTQYF. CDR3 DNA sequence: TGCGCCAGCAGCCAACTAGCGGGGCCCGGGGATACGCAGTATTTT.

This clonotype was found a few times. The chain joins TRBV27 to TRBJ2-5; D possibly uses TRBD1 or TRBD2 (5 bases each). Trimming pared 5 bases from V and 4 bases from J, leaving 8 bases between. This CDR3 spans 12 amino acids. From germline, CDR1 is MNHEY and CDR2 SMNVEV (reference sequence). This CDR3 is CASSPGTETQYF. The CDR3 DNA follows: TGTGCCAGCAGTCCAGGGACAGAGACCCAGTACTTC.

In DNA, the CDR3 is TGTGCCAGCAGCCAAGAGCGGTATAGCAATCAGCCCCAGCATTTT. It specifies CASSQERYSNQPQHF. The J gene is TRBJ1-5, the V gene TRBV4-2, with no clear D. The length of the CDR3 is 15 residues. From germline, CDR1 is LGHNA and CDR2 YNFKEQ. The V end lost 0 bases, the J end lost 0 bases, and 6 bases lay between the germline ends.

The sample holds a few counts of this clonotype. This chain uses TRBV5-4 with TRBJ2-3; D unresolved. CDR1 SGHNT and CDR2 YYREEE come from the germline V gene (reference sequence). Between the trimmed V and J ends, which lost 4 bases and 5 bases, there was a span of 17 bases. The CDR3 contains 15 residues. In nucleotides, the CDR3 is TGTGCCAGCAGCACTGAAGGACGCCGCATAGATACGCAGTATTTT. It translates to CASSTEGRRIDTQYF.

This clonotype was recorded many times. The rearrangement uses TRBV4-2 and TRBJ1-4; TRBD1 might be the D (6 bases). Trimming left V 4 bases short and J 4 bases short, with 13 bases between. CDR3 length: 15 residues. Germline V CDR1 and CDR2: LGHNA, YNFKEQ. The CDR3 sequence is CASSLRQESNEKLFF. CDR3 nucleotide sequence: TGTGCCAGCAGCCTACGACAGGAGAGTAATGAAAAACTGTTTTTT.

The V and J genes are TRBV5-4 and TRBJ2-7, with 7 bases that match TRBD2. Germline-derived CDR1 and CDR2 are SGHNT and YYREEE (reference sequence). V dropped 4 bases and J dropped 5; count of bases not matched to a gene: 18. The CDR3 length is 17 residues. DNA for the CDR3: TGTGCCAGCAGCCCTCTAACCTCTAGCGGAACAGCGCACGAGCAGTACTTC. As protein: CASSPLTSSGTAHEQYF. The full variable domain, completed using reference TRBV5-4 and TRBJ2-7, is ETGVTQSPTHLIKTRGQQVTLRCSSQSGHNTVSWYQQALGQGPQFIFQYYREEENGRGNFPPRFSGLQFPNYSSELNVNALELDDSALYLCASSPLTSSGTAHEQYFGPGTRLTVT.

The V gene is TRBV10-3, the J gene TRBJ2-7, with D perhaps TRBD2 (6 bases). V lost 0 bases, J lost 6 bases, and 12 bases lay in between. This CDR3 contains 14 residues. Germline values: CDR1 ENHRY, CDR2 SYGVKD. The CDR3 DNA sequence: TGTGCCATCAGTGAGTCCGCGGGAACGGGCGAGCAGTACTTC. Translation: CAISESAGTGEQYF.

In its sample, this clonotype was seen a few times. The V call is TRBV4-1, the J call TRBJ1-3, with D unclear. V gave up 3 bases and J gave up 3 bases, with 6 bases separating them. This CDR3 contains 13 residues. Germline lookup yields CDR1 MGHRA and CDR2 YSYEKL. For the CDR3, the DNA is TGCGCCAGCAGCCAGAGCTTTGGAAACACCATATATTTT. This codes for CASSQSFGNTIYF.

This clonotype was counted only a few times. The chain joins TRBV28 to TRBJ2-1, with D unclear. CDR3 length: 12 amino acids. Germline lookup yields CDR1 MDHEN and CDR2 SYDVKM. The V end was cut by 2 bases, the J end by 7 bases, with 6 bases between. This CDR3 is CASSLEANEQFF. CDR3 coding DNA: TGTGCCAGCAGTTTAGAGGCAAATGAGCAGTTCTTC.

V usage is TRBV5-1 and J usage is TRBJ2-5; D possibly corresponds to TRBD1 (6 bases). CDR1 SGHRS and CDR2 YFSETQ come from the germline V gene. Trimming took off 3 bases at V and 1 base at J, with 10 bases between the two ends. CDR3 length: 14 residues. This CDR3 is CASSSGQFQETQYF. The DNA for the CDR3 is TGCGCCAGCAGCTCCGGACAGTTCCAAGAGACCCAGTACTTC.